This T cell receptor beta chain was obtained from a study of shared clonotypes between healthy human individuals (dated by TCRdb to the early 2020s). For context, the study as a whole: Two women and a few men aged 18 to 49 years were included in the cohort. Per donor, three plates each were used for CD4 naive and CD4 memory, two for CD8 naive, and one for CD8 memory. Blood TCR repertoires of about 5 healthy adults were deeply sequenced to estimate repertoire size and the extent of clonotype sharing between individuals. Different laboratories and diverse techniques were used to prepare libraries and sequence TCR repertoires, to increase sequencing depth and limit assay-specific biases. Between about 0.8 and 8.9 billion PBMCs per donor were obtained by leukapheresis. Study-wide conclusions, independent of this receptor: Higher generation probabilities were observed for clonotypes shared by all four sorted-subset donors than for non-shared clonotypes. Larger estimated clonotype richness was generally found for naive subsets than for memory subsets. Sampling was restricted to blood, and TCR repertoires in tissues likely differ from the TCR repertoires found in blood. Pairwise subsampling indicated that sequencing depth was expected to affect the degree of clonotype sharing among donors. Even with the large sequencing depth, rarefaction of the sorted-subset datasets indicated that sequencing was incomplete. The genetic and exposure-history diversity represented was limited by the small number of donors. Approximately 4.8% of naive CD4, 3.5% of naive CD8, approximately 2.2% of memory CD4, and 0.4% of memory CD8 clonotypes were shared across several donors.

Deletion took 6 bases off V and 1 base off J, with a span of 15 bases between the germline ends. The cysteine opens and the phenylalanine closes a CDR3 of 16 amino acids. The entry retains the CDR3 DNA only, 48 bases that are in frame from base 1. Per the germline V gene (reference sequence), LNHDA is the CDR1 and SQIVND is the CDR2. Healthy HIV-negative adults with no recently reported acute infections or vaccinations were included as donors. Every donor was a Caucasian adult residing in Nashville, Tennessee, USA. CD4+ T cells were enriched by magnetic negative selection; naive cells were then positively selected on CD45RA, and the negative fraction formed the memory subset. Blood was collected by leukapheresis, and PBMCs were isolated by Ficoll-Histopaque density gradient centrifugation and then cryopreserved in liquid nitrogen vapor phase. Analytical flow cytometry was used to check the purity and quantity of each magnetically sorted T cell population. Each sorted fraction had its genomic DNA isolated and then quantified by UV absorbance on a Nanodrop 2000c.

Remarks on this clone: What antigen it recognizes has not been identified. No much larger clonotype is one base removed from it; base qualities were not supplied.

Using the deep immunoSEQ assay, TCR CDR3 regions were amplified from genomic DNA by multiplex PCR. Extracted genomic DNA from each cell subset was spread evenly across all wells of several immunoSEQ 96-well plates, with each plate serving as a replicate. For sorted subsets, 150 to 250 ng of genomic DNA, equivalent to around 30,000 T cell genomes, went into each replicate PCR. Purified libraries were quantified with a Qubit 3.0 fluorometer, sized on a Bioanalyzer 2100, and re-quantified with the KAPA Library Quantification kit. A separate single-read 150-cycle Illumina NextSeq 550 flow cell was used to sequence each immunoSEQ 96-well plate. Per the source publication's procedure: Because the immunoSEQ output held only junctional sequences and lacked quality scores, the filtering could not match the filtering applied to full-length reads. To assign V/J genes and CDR3, sequences were annotated against IMGT germline references using PyIR, a Python wrapper for IgBLAST v1.9. Reads were filtered out if the reads had weak V/J assignments (E-value above 1e-6), no CDR3, stop codons, out-of-frame junctions, or ambiguous translated residues. V3J clonotypes were defined as sequences sharing an identical inferred V gene, J gene, and CDR3 amino acid sequence. To compute the percentage overlap between repertoires, the number of shared unique clonotypes was divided by the size of the smaller repertoire. RTK rarefaction, the Chao1 estimator, and Recon v2.1 estimates of unobserved clonotypes were used to assess repertoire richness. For all TCRbeta clonotypes obtained by the gDNA method from four donors, generation probabilities were computed with OLGA. The table comes from immuneACCESS by way of TCRdb, which keeps in-frame sequences with V and J called. Part of the clones is missing from these tables; in studies checked, under half for an unresolved V gene and the rest for unknown reasons. V, J and clone size reflect that table, while D and trimming were determined from the DNA. This sample lists approximately 500,000 clones; around 96% were detected once. 0.05% to 0.07% of the sample lies in the top ten.

The source is a woman between 25 and 40 years old in good health. The rearranged chain carries TRBV19 and TRBJ2-2; the D gene lacks a confident call. Sequenced input: naive CD4+ T cells sorted from blood. In light of the paper, this sample's cell subset or site label describes: CD45RA+ positively selected. The sequenced DNA is TGTGCCAGTAGGGATGATGGGCCGCGGAACACCGGGGAGCTGTTTTTT. It is translated as CASRDDGPRNTGELFF. The variable domain in full, with residues beyond the CDR3 obtained from the reference TRBV19 and TRBJ2-2 genes, is DGGITQSPKYLFRKEGQNVTLSCEQNLNHDAMYWYRQDPGQGLRLIYYSQIVNDFQKGDIAEGYSVSREKKESFPLTVTSAQKNPTAFYLCASRDDGPRNTGELFFGEGSRLTVL.